This T cell receptor (beta chain) comes out of a study of control samples from healthy donors and cancer patients. The junction had 6 bases not matched to a gene; V was cut back by 4 bases and J by 3 bases. This CDR3 is 16 amino acids long. Germline values: CDR1 MGHRA, CDR2 YSYEKL. Using immunoSEQ multiplex PCR, the repertoire was profiled, and TCRdb retains in-frame clones only, with some absent. The table records about 58,000 clones, about 93% of them present only once. This chain joins TRBV4-1 and TRBJ2-7; 13 nucleotides agree with TRBD2. The receptor's source is a man aged 25 to 40 in good health. Sequenced sample: blood. This CDR3 is CASSLIGLAGVYEQYF. DNA for the CDR3: TGCGCCAGCAGCCTGATCGGACTAGCGGGGGTCTACGAGCAGTACTTC.